What follows are 13 T cell receptor beta chains derived from one specimen sequenced in a study of graft-versus-host responses after intestinal transplantation. From the graft tissue, intraepithelial and lamina propria lymphocytes were released through processing. Sequencing was performed with immunoSEQ multiplex PCR; in TCRdb, only in-frame clones are kept and a portion is missing. The sample has approximately 15,000 clones; less than 85% are singletons. The specimen was ileum tissue, collected about 100 days after intestinal transplant. The source is a human patient who received an intestinal transplant, so some T cells may come from the graft donor.

This clone is termed medium-sized. The V and J genes are TRBV6-1 and TRBJ1-3; D is undetermined. V lost 6 bases and J lost 4, with 10 bases in between. The germline V gene encodes CDR1 MNHNS and CDR2 SASEGT. There are 13 residues in the CDR3. CDR3 coding DNA: TGTGCCAGCAGCGTAGGCGGAGGAAACACCATATATTTT. Translated, it gives CASSVGGGNTIYF.

The chain is built from TRBV12-5 and TRBJ2-2; D may be TRBD2 (5 bases). Germline lookup yields CDR1 LGHNT and CDR2 FRNRAP. The CDR3 consists of 17 residues. With 3 bases removed from V and 5 bases from J, the gap between germline ends came to 19 bases. The CDR3 DNA reads TGTGCTAGTGGTTTTAGGTCGGAGCCGGACTTAACCGGGGAGCTGTTTTTT. This gives the protein CASGFRSEPDLTGELFF.

This clone was detected once. This rearrangement joins TRBV7-8 to TRBJ2-3, with a tentative D call TRBD2 (6 bases). Trimming shortened V by 2 bases and J by 2 bases, and 14 bases separated the two germline ends. The CDR3 totals 16 residues. The germline gives CDR1 SGHVS, CDR2 FQNEAQ. CDR3 nucleotides: TGTGCCAGCAGCTTACTGAGGGACTTCTACACAGATACGCAGTATTTT. Translated, it gives CASSLLRDFYTDTQYF.

This rearrangement joins TRBV9 to TRBJ2-2, with D possibly being TRBD1 or TRBD2 (6 bases each). Germline CDR1 and CDR2: SGDLS and YYNGEE. This CDR3 has 16 residues. The V end was cut by 0 bases, the J end by 4 bases, with 13 bases between. The CDR3 region has the DNA TGTGCCAGCAGCGTAGATAACGGGGGCATCACCGGGGAGCTGTTTTTT. Amino acids: CASSVDNGGITGELFF.

This clone has only a few counts. The J gene is TRBJ2-4, the V gene TRBV2; 9 nucleotides align to TRBD2. J was trimmed by 0 bases and V by 1 base; bases with no gene match: 1. The CDR3 length is 16 residues. Looked up from germline, CDR1 is SNHLY and CDR2 is FYNNEI. The CDR3 DNA sequence: TGTGCCAGCAGTGAAGAACTAGCGGGAGCCAAAAACATTCAGTACTTC. Protein sequence: CASSEELAGAKNIQYF.

V usage is TRBV9 and J usage is TRBJ2-6, with 13 bases fitting TRBD2. The V gene's germline CDR1 is SGDLS and CDR2 YYNGEE. The J segment lost 4 bases and the V segment lost 0 bases, leaving 7 bases of the junction unmatched. The CDR3 extends over 19 amino acids. CDR3 nucleotides: TGTGCCAGCAGCGTAGCTCGGACTAGCGGGAGTAACGGGGCCAACGTCCTGACTTTC. It encodes CASSVARTSGSNGANVLTF.

V is TRBV15 and J is TRBJ2-7; TRBD2 might be the D (5 bases). Trimming left V 6 bases short and J 7 bases short, with 19 bases between. This CDR3 is built from 14 residues. Looked up from germline, CDR1 is LNHNV and CDR2 is YYDKDF (reference sequence). The CDR3 region is CATRAWRPPKEQYF. The CDR3 DNA reads TGTGCCACCAGAGCCTGGAGGCCCCCCAAAGAGCAGTACTTC. Filled out from reference TRBV15 and TRBJ2-7, the complete variable domain reads DAMVIQNPRYQVTQFGKPVTLSCSQTLNHNVMYWYQQKSSQAPKLLFHYYDKDFNNEADTPDNFQSRRPNTSFCFLDIRSPGLGDTAMYLCATRAWRPPKEQYFGPGTRLTVT.

V is TRBV28 and J is TRBJ2-3; D not resolved. Germline V gene lookup returns CDR1 MDHEN and CDR2 SYDVKM. The CDR3 runs to 17 residues. V was clipped by 5 bases and J by 2 bases, with 20 bases between them. The CDR3 sequence is CASSRPVWQLFTDTQYF. For the CDR3, the DNA is TGTGCCAGCAGTCGCCCCGTTTGGCAGCTGTTCACAGATACGCAGTATTTT.

The chain recombines TRBV7-3 with TRBJ2-6; possibly TRBD1 for D (6 bases). V was pared by 5 bases and J by 0 bases, with 14 bases between. Germline V CDR1 and CDR2: SGHTA, FQGTGA. This CDR3 is built from 17 residues. The CDR3 loop reads CASSPRQALSGANVLTF. DNA for the CDR3: TGTGCCAGCAGCCCGCGACAGGCTCTCTCTGGGGCCAACGTCCTGACTTTC.

The J gene is TRBJ1-2, the V gene TRBV7-8, with D possibly matching TRBD1 (6 bases). The germline CDR1 and CDR2 sequences are SGHVS and FQNEAQ. V gave up 4 bases and J gave up 4 bases, with 13 bases separating them. This CDR3 contains 14 residues. CDR3 protein: CASSSRQDVYGYTF. The CDR3 DNA sequence: TGTGCCAGCAGCTCCAGACAGGACGTCTATGGCTACACCTTC.

This chain connects TRBV10-1 to TRBJ2-3, with D possibly TRBD1 on 6 matching bases. The CDR3 runs to 18 residues. Trimming pared 0 bases from V and 0 bases from J, leaving 16 bases between. Germline loops: CDR1 WNHNN, CDR2 SYGVQD (reference sequence). The CDR3 region has the DNA TGCGCCAGCAGTGAGTCGATGCTGGGGACAACTAGCACAGATACGCAGTATTTT. Residues: CASSESMLGTTSTDTQYF.

The V call is TRBV2, the J call TRBJ1-1, with TRBD1 matching over 8 bases. Trimming cost V 7 bases and J 10 bases; bases outside gene matches: 11. CDR1 SNHLY and CDR2 FYNNEI come from the germline V gene. This CDR3 has 13 residues. CDR3 bases: TGTGCCAGCAAAAGGGACAGGACAAATGGAGCTTTCTTT. Translation gives CASKRDRTNGAFF.

The chain couples TRBV2 to TRBJ2-2, with TRBD1 as a possible D gene (5 bases). CDR1 and CDR2 from the germline V gene are SNHLY and FYNNEI. There are 15 residues in the CDR3. Trimming removed 5 bases at V and 3 bases at J, with 13 bases between. Here the CDR3 reads CASSSELQDTGELFF. Here the CDR3 DNA reads TGTGCCAGCAGTTCAGAATTACAGGACACCGGGGAGCTGTTTTTT.